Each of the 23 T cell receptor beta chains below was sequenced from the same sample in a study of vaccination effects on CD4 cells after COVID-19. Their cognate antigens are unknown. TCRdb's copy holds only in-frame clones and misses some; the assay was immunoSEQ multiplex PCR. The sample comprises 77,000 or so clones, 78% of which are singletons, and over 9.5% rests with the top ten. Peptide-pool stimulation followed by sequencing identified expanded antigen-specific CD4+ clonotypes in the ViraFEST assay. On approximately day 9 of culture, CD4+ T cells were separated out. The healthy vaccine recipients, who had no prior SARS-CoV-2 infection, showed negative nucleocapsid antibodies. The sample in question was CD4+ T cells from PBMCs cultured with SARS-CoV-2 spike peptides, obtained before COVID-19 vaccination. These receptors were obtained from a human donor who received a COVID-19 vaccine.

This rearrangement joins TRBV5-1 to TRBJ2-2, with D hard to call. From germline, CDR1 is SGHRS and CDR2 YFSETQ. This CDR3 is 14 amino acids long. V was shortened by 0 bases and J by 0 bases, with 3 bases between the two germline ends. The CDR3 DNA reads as TGCGCCAGCAGCTTGGCGGCGAACACCGGGGAGCTGTTTTTT. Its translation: CASSLAANTGELFF.

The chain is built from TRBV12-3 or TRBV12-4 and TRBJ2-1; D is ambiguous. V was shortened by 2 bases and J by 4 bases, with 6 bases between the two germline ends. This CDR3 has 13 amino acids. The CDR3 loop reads CASSLSAYNEQFF. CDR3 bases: TGTGCCAGCAGTTTAAGCGCGTACAATGAGCAGTTCTTC.

This CDR3 is CATSDLGTGEETQYF. The DNA of the CDR3 is TGTGCCACCAGTGATTTAGGGACAGGGGAAGAGACCCAGTACTTC. The J gene is TRBJ2-5, the V gene TRBV24-1; TRBD1 aligns across 10 bases. The V segment lost 1 base and the J segment 3 bases; nucleotides outside the gene matches: 1. The CDR3 length is 15 residues. Looked up from germline, CDR1 is KGHDR and CDR2 is SFDVKD.

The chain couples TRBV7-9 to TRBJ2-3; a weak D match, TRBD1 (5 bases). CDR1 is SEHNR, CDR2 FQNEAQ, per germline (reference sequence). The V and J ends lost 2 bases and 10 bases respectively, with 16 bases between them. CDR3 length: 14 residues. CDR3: CASSLSTGYRSQYF. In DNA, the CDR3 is TGTGCCAGCAGCTTAAGTACCGGCTACAGGTCGCAGTATTTT.

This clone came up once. The CDR3 nucleotides read TGTGCCAGCAGGACGGGGTCGGCTGGAAACACCATATATTTT. Protein product: CASRTGSAGNTIYF. The chain couples TRBV6-5 to TRBJ1-3, with D hard to call. The germline V and J ends were trimmed by 6 bases and 2 bases, with 11 bases remaining between them. Germline V lookup: CDR1 MNHEY, CDR2 SVGAGI. The CDR3 covers 14 residues.

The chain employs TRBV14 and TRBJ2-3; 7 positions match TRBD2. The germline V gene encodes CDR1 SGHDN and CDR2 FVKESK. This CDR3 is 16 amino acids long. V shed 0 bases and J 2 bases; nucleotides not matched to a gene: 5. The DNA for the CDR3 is TGTGCCAGCAGCCAAGATAAGGGGACTATCACAGATACGCAGTATTTT. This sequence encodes CASSQDKGTITDTQYF.

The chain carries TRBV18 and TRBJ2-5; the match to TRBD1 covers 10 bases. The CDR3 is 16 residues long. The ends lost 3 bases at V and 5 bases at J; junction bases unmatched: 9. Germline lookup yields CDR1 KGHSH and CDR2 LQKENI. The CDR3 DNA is TGTGCCAGCTCACCCCCCCTGACAGGGGGCTTGGAGACCCAGTACTTC. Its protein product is CASSPPLTGGLETQYF.

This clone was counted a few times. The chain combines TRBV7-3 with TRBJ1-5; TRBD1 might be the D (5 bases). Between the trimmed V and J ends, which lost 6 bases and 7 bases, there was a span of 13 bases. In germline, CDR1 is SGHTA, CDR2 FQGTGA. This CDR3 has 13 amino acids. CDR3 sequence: CASSHSAGQPQHF. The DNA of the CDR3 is TGTGCCAGCAGTCACTCCGCAGGGCAGCCCCAGCATTTT.

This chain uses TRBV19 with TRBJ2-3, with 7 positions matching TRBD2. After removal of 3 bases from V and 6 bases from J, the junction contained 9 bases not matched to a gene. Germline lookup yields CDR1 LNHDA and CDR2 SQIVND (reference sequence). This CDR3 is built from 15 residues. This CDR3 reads CASSIYSSGLDTQYF. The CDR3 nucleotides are TGTGCCAGTAGTATCTATTCTAGCGGACTTGATACGCAGTATTTT. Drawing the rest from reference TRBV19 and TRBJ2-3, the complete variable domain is DGGITQSPKYLFRKEGQNVTLSCEQNLNHDAMYWYRQDPGQGLRLIYYSQIVNDFQKGDIAEGYSVSREKKESFPLTVTSAQKNPTAFYLCASSIYSSGLDTQYFGPGTRLTVL.

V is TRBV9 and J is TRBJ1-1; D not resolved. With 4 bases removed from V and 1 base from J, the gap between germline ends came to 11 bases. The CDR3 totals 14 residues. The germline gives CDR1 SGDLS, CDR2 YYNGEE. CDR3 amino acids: CASSPQPANTEAFF. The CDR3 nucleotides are TGTGCCAGCAGCCCCCAGCCCGCGAACACTGAAGCTTTCTTT. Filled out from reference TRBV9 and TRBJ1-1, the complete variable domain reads DSGVTQTPKHLITATGQRVTLRCSPRSGDLSVYWYQQSLDQGLQFLIQYYNGEERAKGNILERFSAQQFPDLHSELNLSSLELGDSALYFCASSPQPANTEAFFGQGTRLTVV.

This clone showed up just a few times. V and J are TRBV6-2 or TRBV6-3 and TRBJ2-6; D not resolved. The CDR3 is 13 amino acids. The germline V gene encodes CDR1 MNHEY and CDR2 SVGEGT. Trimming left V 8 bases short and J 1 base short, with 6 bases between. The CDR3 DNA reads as TGTGCCAGCCGTTCTTCTGGGGCCAACGTCCTGACTTTC. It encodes CASRSSGANVLTF.

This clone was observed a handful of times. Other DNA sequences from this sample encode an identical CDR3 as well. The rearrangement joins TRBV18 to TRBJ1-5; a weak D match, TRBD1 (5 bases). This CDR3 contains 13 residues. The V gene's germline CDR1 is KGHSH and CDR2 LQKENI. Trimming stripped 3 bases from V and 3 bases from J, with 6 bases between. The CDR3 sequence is CASSPDINQPQHF. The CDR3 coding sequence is TGTGCCAGCTCACCGGACATCAATCAGCCCCAGCATTTT.

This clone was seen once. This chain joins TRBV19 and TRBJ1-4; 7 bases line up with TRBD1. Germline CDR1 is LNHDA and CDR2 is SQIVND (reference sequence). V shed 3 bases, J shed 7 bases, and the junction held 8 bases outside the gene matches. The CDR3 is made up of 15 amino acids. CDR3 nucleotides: TGTGCCAGTAGTATTCTCGACAGGGATTTTGAAAAACTGTTTTTT. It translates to CASSILDRDFEKLFF.

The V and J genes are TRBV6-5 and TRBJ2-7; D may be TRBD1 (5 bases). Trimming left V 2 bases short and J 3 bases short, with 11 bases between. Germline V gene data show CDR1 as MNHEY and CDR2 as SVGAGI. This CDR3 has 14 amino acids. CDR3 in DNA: TGTGCCAGCAGTTACGCACAGGAGAACTACGAGCAGTACGTC. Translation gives CASSYAQENYEQYV.

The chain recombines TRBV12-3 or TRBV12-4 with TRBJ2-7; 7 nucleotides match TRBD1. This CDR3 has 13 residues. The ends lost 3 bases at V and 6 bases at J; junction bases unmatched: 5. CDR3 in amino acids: CASSFVRQGEQYV. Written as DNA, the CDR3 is TGTGCCAGCAGTTTCGTACGACAGGGCGAGCAGTACGTC.

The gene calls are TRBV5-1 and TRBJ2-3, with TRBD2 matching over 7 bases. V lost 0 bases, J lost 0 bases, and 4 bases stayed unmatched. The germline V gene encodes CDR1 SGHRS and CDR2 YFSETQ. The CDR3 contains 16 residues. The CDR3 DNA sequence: TGCGCCAGCAGCTTGGGGGGTAGCGGGAGCACAGATACGCAGTATTTT. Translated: CASSLGGSGSTDTQYF.

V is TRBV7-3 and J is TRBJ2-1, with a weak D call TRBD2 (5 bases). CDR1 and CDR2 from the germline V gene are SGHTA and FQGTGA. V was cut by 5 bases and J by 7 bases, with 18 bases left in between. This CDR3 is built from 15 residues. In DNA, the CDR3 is TGTGCCAGCAGCATAGTTGGGGTCAGAGGGAATGAGCAGTTCTTC. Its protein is CASSIVGVRGNEQFF.

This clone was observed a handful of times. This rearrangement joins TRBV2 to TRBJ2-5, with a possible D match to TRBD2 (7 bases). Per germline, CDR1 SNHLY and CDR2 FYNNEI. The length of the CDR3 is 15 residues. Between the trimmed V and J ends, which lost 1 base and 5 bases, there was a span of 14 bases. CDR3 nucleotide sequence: TGTGCCAGCAGTGAAGTGTCGGGGGGCGGTGAGACCCAGTACTTC. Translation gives CASSEVSGGGETQYF. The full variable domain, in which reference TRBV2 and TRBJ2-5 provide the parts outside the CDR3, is EPEVTQTPSHQVTQMGQEVILRCVPISNHLYFYWYRQILGQKVEFLVSFYNNEISEKSEIFDDQFSVERPDGSNFTLKIRSTKLEDSAMYFCASSEVSGGGETQYFGPGTRLLVL.

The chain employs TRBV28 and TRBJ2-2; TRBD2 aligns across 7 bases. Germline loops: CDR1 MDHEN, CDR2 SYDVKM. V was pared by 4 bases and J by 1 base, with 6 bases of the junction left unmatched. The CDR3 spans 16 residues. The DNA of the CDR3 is TGTGCCAGCAGTTCTGACAAGCGGGGGAACACCGGGGAGCTGTTTTTT. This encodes CASSSDKRGNTGELFF.

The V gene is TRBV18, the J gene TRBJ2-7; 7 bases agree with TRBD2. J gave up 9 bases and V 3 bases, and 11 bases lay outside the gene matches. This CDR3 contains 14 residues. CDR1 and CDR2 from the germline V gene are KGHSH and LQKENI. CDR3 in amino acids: CASSPGGESLGQYV. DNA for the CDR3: TGTGCCAGCTCACCTGGGGGGGAGAGCCTAGGGCAGTACGTC.

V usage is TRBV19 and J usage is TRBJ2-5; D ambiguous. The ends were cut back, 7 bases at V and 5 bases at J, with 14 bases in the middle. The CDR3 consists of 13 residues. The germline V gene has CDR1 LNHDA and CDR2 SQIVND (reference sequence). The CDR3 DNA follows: TGTGCCAGTACGCGGAGCTCCGGGGAGACCCAGTACTTC. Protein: CASTRSSGETQYF. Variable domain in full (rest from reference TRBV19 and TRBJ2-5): DGGITQSPKYLFRKEGQNVTLSCEQNLNHDAMYWYRQDPGQGLRLIYYSQIVNDFQKGDIAEGYSVSREKKESFPLTVTSAQKNPTAFYLCASTRSSGETQYFGPGTRLLVL.

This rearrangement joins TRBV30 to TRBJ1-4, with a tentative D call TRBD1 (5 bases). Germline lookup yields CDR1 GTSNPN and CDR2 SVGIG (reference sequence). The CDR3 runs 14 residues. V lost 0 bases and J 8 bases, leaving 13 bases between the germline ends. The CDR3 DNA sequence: TGTGCCTGGAGTGTAGCAGGGAGGAAGGAAAAACTGTTTTTT. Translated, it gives CAWSVAGRKEKLFF.

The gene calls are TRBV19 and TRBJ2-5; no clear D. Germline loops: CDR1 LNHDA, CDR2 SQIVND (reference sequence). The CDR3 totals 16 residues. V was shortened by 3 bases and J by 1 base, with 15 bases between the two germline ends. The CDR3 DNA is TGTGCCAGTAGTATTACCGTCGGAGCTAGCCAAGAGACCCAGTACTTC. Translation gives CASSITVGASQETQYF.